This T cell receptor (beta chain) was identified during a study of Graves' ophthalmopathy and Graves' hyperthyroidism. Each donor who had ophthalmopathy showed moderate-to-severe activity, a CAS of ≥3, a NOSPECS of ≥4, and a duration under 3 months. Concerning this clonotype itself: At one end the junction does not follow the germline gene, possibly because of a read error.

CDR1 and CDR2 from the germline V gene are SNHLY and FYNNEI. CDR3 length equals 11 residues. RNA transcripts served as template for amplifying TCR beta CDR3 sequences. Second-round multiplex PCR followed a first-round RT-PCR using HTBI primers. TCRdb analysed the multiplex PCR reads with MiXCR anew, one entry per CDR3 protein. The table has roughly 480,000 distinct CDR3 sequences, under 15% seen once. Sequences were obtained from blood. The chain links TRBV2 to TRBJ2-7; TRBD2 matches at 7 bases. This TCR derives from a woman aged 30 to 39 with Graves' ophthalmopathy. The CDR3 loop is CASSRDYEQDF. The CDR3 nucleotides are TGTGCCAGCAGTAGGGACTACGAGCAGGACTTC.